Below are 16 T cell receptor beta chains sequenced from a single sample in a study of CD8 T cells in Susac syndrome. The authors reverse transcribed roughly 0.5 to 1 ug RNA with random hexamers. Each CDR3 protein is one row after TCRdb ran MiXCR on the immunoSEQ multiplex PCR reads. The sample holds about 22,000 distinct CDR3 sequences, about 92% seen once. The specimen sequenced was CD8+ T cells from PBMCs. These receptors came from a human donor in good health.

The CDR3 DNA is TGCGCCAGCAGCGCGGGACAGCTGGGTGAAAAACTGTTTTTT. Its protein product is CASSAGQLGEKLFF. This chain joins TRBV5-1 and TRBJ1-4, with TRBD1 identical over 7 bases. Trimming cost V 4 bases and J 7 bases; bases outside gene matches: 7. From germline, CDR1 is SGHRS and CDR2 YFSETQ. The CDR3 spans 14 residues.

The chain combines TRBV29-1 with TRBJ1-1, with D maybe TRBD1 (6 bases). The CDR3 has 15 amino acids. Trimming left V 2 bases short and J 6 bases short, with 19 bases between. Germline CDR1 is SQVTM and CDR2 is ANQGSEA. CDR3 amino acids: CSVELRRGGMPEAFF. CDR3 bases: TGCAGCGTTGAACTTCGAAGGGGGGGGATGCCTGAAGCTTTCTTT.

The chain is built from TRBV7-9 and TRBJ2-5; D is perhaps TRBD2 (5 bases). The germline CDR1 and CDR2 sequences are SEHNR and FQNEAQ (reference sequence). The CDR3 sequence is 14 residues long. V was pared by 5 bases and J by 4 bases, with 14 bases between. DNA of the CDR3: TGTGCCAGCAGCCCCCCCGTTGGAGGAGAGACCCAGTACTTC. This codes for CASSPPVGGETQYF.

This chain links TRBV7-9 with TRBJ1-4; no firm D call. The CDR3 is made up of 16 amino acids. Germline CDR1 is SEHNR and CDR2 is FQNEAQ (reference sequence). V shed 1 base and J shed 3 bases, with 12 bases lying between them. The CDR3 sequence is CASSLVLPAPNEKLFF. The DNA of the CDR3 is TGTGCCAGCAGCTTAGTCTTGCCTGCACCTAATGAAAAACTGTTTTTT.

The J gene is TRBJ1-1, the V gene TRBV15; D may be TRBD1 (5 bases). The CDR3 spans 13 residues. V was trimmed by 6 bases and J by 6 bases, leaving 14 bases between them. Germline loops: CDR1 LNHNV, CDR2 YYDKDF (reference sequence). In DNA, the CDR3 is TGTGCCACCAGGGATAAGGGAGGGGCTGAAGCTTTCTTT. Its protein product is CATRDKGGAEAFF. Based on the CDR3 plus reference TRBV15 and TRBJ1-1, the full variable domain is DAMVIQNPRYQVTQFGKPVTLSCSQTLNHNVMYWYQQKSSQAPKLLFHYYDKDFNNEADTPDNFQSRRPNTSFCFLDIRSPGLGDTAMYLCATRDKGGAEAFFGQGTRLTVV.

The chain recombines TRBV12-3 or TRBV12-4 with TRBJ1-2, with 9 nucleotides matching TRBD1. The CDR3 is 15 residues long. V shed 6 bases, J shed 2 bases, and the junction held 7 bases outside the gene matches. This CDR3 is CASSDPGTGNYGYTF. The CDR3 coding sequence is TGTGCCAGCAGCGATCCCGGGACAGGGAACTATGGCTACACCTTC.

The V and J genes are TRBV7-2 and TRBJ2-7, with 9 nucleotides matching TRBD2. This CDR3 is built from 17 residues. The trim removed 5 bases at V and 0 bases at J, leaving 11 bases unmatched. Germline CDR1 and CDR2: SGHTA and FQGNSA. CDR3 residues: CASSPRHRAGGSYEQYF. The CDR3 nucleotides are TGTGCCAGCAGCCCCAGACACCGAGCGGGGGGCTCCTACGAGCAGTACTTC.

The chain links TRBV20-1 to TRBJ2-5; D gene ambiguous. The germline V and J ends were trimmed by 0 bases and 5 bases, with 7 bases remaining between them. Germline values: CDR1 DFQATT, CDR2 SNEGSKA (reference sequence). This CDR3 has 12 amino acids. DNA for the CDR3: TGCAGTGCTAGAGAGCTCGGGGAGACCCAGTACTTC. Translating gives CSARELGETQYF.

This chain connects TRBV15 to TRBJ1-4; the D is unclear. Trimming stripped 5 bases from V and 7 bases from J, with 11 bases between. The CDR3 sequence is 13 residues long. Germline V CDR1 and CDR2: LNHNV, YYDKDF (reference sequence). CDR3 amino acids: CATSGSGFEKLFF. Here the CDR3 DNA reads TGTGCCACCAGCGGATCGGGGTTTGAAAAACTGTTTTTT.

The chain recombines TRBV25-1 with TRBJ2-7, with D possibly being TRBD1 (6 bases). The CDR3 consists of 12 residues. Germline V CDR1 and CDR2: MGHDK, SYGVNS. The V end lost 5 bases, the J end lost 3 bases, and 8 bases lay between the germline ends. The CDR3 coding sequence is TGTGCCAGCAGTACAGGGTACTACGAGCAGTACTTC. Its translation is CASSTGYYEQYF.

V and J are TRBV12-3 or TRBV12-4 and TRBJ2-2; a possible D gene is TRBD1 (6 bases). Deletions cut 6 bases from V and 5 bases from J, with 7 bases between. This CDR3 region has 12 residues. The CDR3: CASSQGTGELFF. In DNA, the CDR3 is TGTGCCAGCAGCCAGGGGACCGGGGAGCTGTTTTTT.

The V and J genes are TRBV6-2 or TRBV6-3 and TRBJ2-1; D possibly uses TRBD1 or TRBD2 (5 bases each). The CDR3 sequence is 11 residues long. The V end lost 5 bases, the J end lost 9 bases, and 8 bases lay between the germline ends. Germline lookup yields CDR1 MNHEY and CDR2 SVGEGT. The CDR3 DNA sequence: TGTGCCAGCAGTAAGGGGACTGAGCAGTTCTTC. Its translation: CASSKGTEQFF.

The chain couples TRBV7-2 to TRBJ2-3, with 8 nucleotides matching TRBD1. V was clipped by 5 bases and J by 2 bases; unmatched bases: 9. The CDR3 is 16 residues long. The V gene's germline CDR1 is SGHTA and CDR2 FQGNSA. CDR3 coding DNA: TGTGCCAGCAGCCTGTTCGGACAGGGAGACACAGATACGCAGTATTTT. Translated, it gives CASSLFGQGDTDTQYF.

The gene calls are TRBV19 and TRBJ2-7; D is unresolved. Trimming left V 1 base short and J 1 base short, with 5 bases between. Germline CDR1 reads LNHDA; CDR2 reads SQIVND (reference sequence). The CDR3 is 13 amino acids. The CDR3 coding sequence is TGTGCCAGTAGTATAGGGCCTTCCTACGAGCAGTACTTC. Protein sequence: CASSIGPSYEQYF.

The chain couples TRBV7-6 to TRBJ2-7; maybe TRBD2 (5 bases). The CDR3 consists of 15 residues. V lost 5 bases and J lost 3, with 17 bases in between. Germline V lookup: CDR1 SGHVS, CDR2 FNYEAQ. The CDR3 loop reads CASSPRRGRDYEQYF. The CDR3 DNA follows: TGTGCCAGCAGCCCCCGCCGAGGGAGAGACTACGAGCAGTACTTC.

This sequence joins TRBV9 and TRBJ2-1; TRBD1 matches at 8 bases. This CDR3 is 16 amino acids long. J was trimmed by 0 bases and V by 0 bases; bases with no gene match: 2. Germline lookup yields CDR1 SGDLS and CDR2 YYNGEE. The CDR3 spells CASSVVDRGSYNEQFF. CDR3 nucleotides: TGTGCCAGCAGCGTAGTCGACAGGGGCTCCTACAATGAGCAGTTCTTC.